The source of this TCR beta chain is a study of cytomegalovirus exposure and HLA in healthy donors. Broader study findings: TCR beta chains numbering 150 to 200 were designated cytomegalovirus-associated. HLA alleles showed associations with 16,951 TCR beta sequences in a later analysis, at a 0.05 false discovery rate. A later analysis reportedly identified an Asian-associated ancestry cluster as carrying fewer N-insertions than the roughly 670-donor mean.

In its sample, this clone was seen once. Its antigen is not identified. 60 Vbeta and 13 Jbeta primers were used in PCR. TCRdb's copy holds only in-frame clones and misses some; the assay was immunoSEQ multiplex PCR. The data contain approximately 95,000 clones, around 72% of them seen just once; the ten biggest clones take up about 10%. Unrecorded immune exposure was likely among donors, who were nominally healthy when sampled. What was sequenced was PBMCs. The clonotype comes from a man between 18 and 29 years old in good health and CMV-seropositive.

The chain's CDR3 is CASSPWGTTTNEKLFF. The CDR3 DNA reads as TGTGCCAGCAGCCCTTGGGGCACCACAACTAATGAAAAACTGTTTTTT. The chain joins TRBV9 to TRBJ1-4, with D perhaps TRBD1 (5 bases). Trimming removed 4 bases from V and 0 bases from J, with 13 bases in between. CDR3 length: 16 residues. CDR1 is SGDLS, CDR2 YYNGEE, per germline.